The 6 T cell receptor beta chains reported below all come from one sample, sequenced in a study of blood T cell repertoires in COVID-19. Sequencing used immunoSEQ multiplex PCR; TCRdb keeps in-frame clones, though not all of them. The data contain a few hundred thousand clones, roughly 91% of them seen just once; the ten biggest clones take up 1%. The sequenced sample consisted of peripheral blood. Receptors originate from a man aged 50 to 60 with active or convalescent COVID-19.

As DNA, the CDR3 is TGTGCCAGCAGCATGCGCAGGATTAGCGGGAGTGCAGATACGCAGTATTTT. It specifies CASSMRRISGSADTQYF. The chain carries TRBV3-1 (or the pseudogene TRBV3-2) and TRBJ2-3; the match to TRBD2 covers 9 bases. Losses at the gene ends were 5 bases for V and 4 bases for J; bases not matched to a gene: 13. The CDR3 totals 17 residues. Germline V gives CDR1 LGHDT, CDR2 YNNKEL (reference sequence).

The chain joins TRBV18 to TRBJ2-1; 9 bases fit TRBD2. The CDR3 is 16 residues long. After removal of 0 bases from V and 12 bases from J, the junction contained 12 bases not matched to a gene. CDR1 is KGHSH, CDR2 LQKENI, per germline. The DNA of the CDR3 is TGTGCCAGCTCACCACCGGTTAGCGGGAGTGGCAGTGGGCAGTTCTTC. Translated, it gives CASSPPVSGSGSGQFF.

This clone was recorded only once. The CDR3 sequence is CASRGTENQPQHF. In DNA form, the CDR3 reads TGTGCCAGCAGGGGGACAGAGAATCAGCCCCAGCATTTT. V usage is TRBV2 and J usage is TRBJ1-5; 7 bases fit TRBD1. This CDR3 contains 13 residues. CDR1 and CDR2 (germline): SNHLY, FYNNEI. V lost 6 bases, J lost 4 bases, and 3 bases stayed unmatched.

V is TRBV28 and J is TRBJ2-5; D is perhaps TRBD1 (6 bases). V lost 6 bases to trimming and J lost 4 bases, with 15 bases between them. The CDR3 is made up of 14 amino acids. Germline-derived CDR1 and CDR2 are MDHEN and SYDVKM. The CDR3 protein is CASRSGGPRETQYF. CDR3 nucleotides: TGTGCCAGCAGAAGTGGGGGCCCTAGAGAGACCCAGTACTTC.

There are a few counts of this clone. The V call is TRBV2, the J call TRBJ2-7, with 9 bases matching TRBD1. The CDR3 is made up of 14 amino acids. Trimming took 6 bases from V and 2 from J; bases not matched to a gene: 5. Germline V gives CDR1 SNHLY, CDR2 FYNNEI. The CDR3 spells CASRVGQGAYEQYF. CDR3 nucleotides: TGTGCCAGCAGAGTGGGACAGGGAGCCTACGAGCAGTACTTC.

The chain carries TRBV24-1 and TRBJ2-3; D ambiguous. Per the germline V gene, CDR1 is KGHDR and CDR2 is SFDVKD. The V end lost 0 bases, the J end lost 4 bases, and 4 bases lay between the germline ends. This CDR3 contains 13 residues. The CDR3 region has the DNA TGTGCCACCAGTGATTTGCAGGCAGATACGCAGTATTTT. It specifies CATSDLQADTQYF.